The 8 T cell receptor beta chains in this list originate from one sample, sequenced in a study of blood T cells in healthy people across ages. The second PCR ran roughly 6 to 11 cycles with a sample-barcoded 5' primer and J-beta primers. TCRdb passed the 5' RACE reads through MiXCR, listing each CDR3 protein once. The sample lists approximately 960,000 distinct CDR3 sequences; almost 30% were seen once. These records were also assigned to another study, of T cells of mothers and their children.

The sample consisted of blood. The receptors shown here come from a woman in her forties in good health.

V is TRBV30 and J is TRBJ1-5; D is ambiguous. The CDR3 totals 13 residues. Germline CDR1 GTSNPN, CDR2 SVGIG (reference sequence). Trimming stripped 4 bases from V and 4 bases from J, with 11 bases between. This CDR3 reads CAWIDIKNQPQHF. The CDR3 region has the DNA TGTGCCTGGATCGATATCAAGAATCAGCCCCAGCATTTT.

The chain uses TRBV12-3 or TRBV12-4 and TRBJ2-1; tentative D call: TRBD1 (5 bases). This CDR3 has 15 amino acids. The V and J ends lost 1 base and 3 bases respectively, with 10 bases between them. CDR3 bases: TGTGCCAGCAGTTTAGGACAGAACAGCTACAATGAGCAGTTCTTC. Translation: CASSLGQNSYNEQFF.

Ten or more counts support this clonotype. J is TRBJ2-4 and V is TRBV20-1; D gene ambiguous. Trimming removed 3 bases at V and 9 bases at J, with 15 bases between. This CDR3 has 13 amino acids. CDR1 is DFQATT, CDR2 SNEGSKA, per germline (reference sequence). DNA for the CDR3: TGCAGTGCTAGCGCGAGTTCCCCGCTCATTCAGTACTTC. Translation gives CSASASSPLIQYF.

This clonotype was picked up many times. The chain links TRBV27 to TRBJ1-5; TRBD1 is a possible D gene (6 bases). The CDR3 has 17 residues. The germline V and J ends were trimmed by 5 bases and 0 bases, with 17 bases remaining between them. Per the germline V gene, CDR1 is MNHEY and CDR2 is SMNVEV (reference sequence). CDR3 DNA: TGTGCCAGCAGTCTACACCGGGACATAGATAGCAATCAGCCCCAGCATTTT. Amino acid sequence: CASSLHRDIDSNQPQHF.

This chain joins TRBV29-1 and TRBJ2-1, with D tentatively TRBD2 (6 bases). Per germline, CDR1 SQVTM and CDR2 ANQGSEA. The CDR3 runs 15 residues. V was shortened by 7 bases and J by 6 bases, with 22 bases between the two germline ends. CDR3: CSARGRQGGGNEQFF. In nucleotides, the CDR3 is TGCAGCGCACGAGGCAGGCAGGGAGGAGGCAATGAGCAGTTCTTC.

V is TRBV27 and J is TRBJ2-5; a weak D match, TRBD1 (5 bases). The J call may be in error: the DNA end matches TRBJ2-7 better. The germline gives CDR1 MNHEY, CDR2 SMNVEV (reference sequence). The CDR3 sequence is 14 residues long. The CDR3 sequence: CASSLGQGRREQYF. CDR3 DNA sequence: TGTGCCAGCAGTTTAGGCCAGGGCCGTCGCGAGCAGTACTTC.

In this sample, this clonotype turned up a few times. This chain uses TRBV7-3 with TRBJ2-3, with a weak D call TRBD1 (7 bases). Germline CDR1 reads SGHTA; CDR2 reads FQGTGA. The CDR3 is made up of 15 amino acids. Trimming took 5 bases from V and 4 from J, leaving 16 bases between them. CDR3 DNA sequence: TGTGCCAGCAGCCTGGGACAGTCGGGGGCAGATACGCAGTATTTT. This encodes CASSLGQSGADTQYF.

In the case of this clonotype: Germline and junction disagree at one end, which may indicate a read error. J is TRBJ2-7 and V is TRBV4-3, with 8 bases matching TRBD1. There are 14 residues in the CDR3. Germline V gene lookup returns CDR1 LGHNA and CDR2 YSLEER. CDR3 nucleotide sequence: TGCGCCAGCAGCCGAGGACAGGGAGCCTACGACCAGTACTTC. Translating it yields CASSRGQGAYDQYF.